These T cell receptor beta chains were read from a single sample in a study of T cell changes during pregnancy in multiple sclerosis. Sequenced by immunoSEQ multiplex PCR; TCRdb stores in-frame clones only, minus some. The sample holds some 120,000 clones, approximately 93% seen once. The sequencing used peripheral blood, collected before pregnancy. The receptor source for this set is a female donor with multiple sclerosis, enrolled in a pregnancy study. Both conserved end residues are part of each CDR3. D genes are given only for firm matches. A clone size is listed for some rows: how often the clone was seen (once, few, many), or a class if it is expanded.

J,size,V,D,length,DNA,CDR3
TRBJ1-2,.,TRBV4-1,TRBD1,14,TGCGCCAGCAGCCAATCCAGGGGGAACTATGGCTACACCTTC,CASSQSRGNYGYTF
TRBJ1-3,.,TRBV25-1,.,16,TGTGCCAGCAGTGACGACAGGTCCGGCTCTGGAAACACCATATATTTT,CASSDDRSGSGNTIYF
TRBJ1-2,once,TRBV30,TRBD1,13,TGTGCCTGGAACACAGGGGGGAACTATGGCTACACCTTC,CAWNTGGNYGYTF
TRBJ2-2,.,TRBV4-1,.,14,TGCGCCAGCAGCCACGAGCGCCCCCGTGGGGAGCTGTTTTTT,CASSHERPRGELFF
TRBJ1-4,.,TRBV5-8,.,15,TGTGCCAGCAGCCAAGGACAGACAACTAATGAAAAACTGTTTTTT,CASSQGQTTNEKLFF
TRBJ2-2,.,TRBV19,.,14,TGTGCCAGTAGTATATCCAGGGACACCGGGGAGCTGTTTTTT,CASSISRDTGELFF
TRBJ2-5,.,TRBV18,TRBD2,14,TGTGCCAGCCAAGGGCTAGCGGGTAAAGAGACCCAGTACTTC,CASQGLAGKETQYF
TRBJ1-1,.,TRBV27,TRBD1,13,TGTGCCAGCAGTCCGACAGGGGGCACTGAAGCTTTCTTT,CASSPTGGTEAFF
TRBJ1-2,.,TRBV19,.,15,TGTGCCAGTAGTATAGTAGTCACAGGTGAATATGGCTACACCTTC,CASSIVVTGEYGYTF
TRBJ1-1,.,TRBV5-1,.,15,TGCGCCAGCAGGCCGACCGGGACACCGAACACTGAAGCTTTCTTT,CASRPTGTPNTEAFF
TRBJ2-1,.,TRBV5-1,.,15,TGCGCCAGCAGCGACCGGGATGCCTCCTACAATGAGCAGTTCTTC,CASSDRDASYNEQFF